The T cell receptor (beta chain) described here comes from a study of cytomegalovirus exposure and HLA in healthy donors (dated by TCRdb to about 2017). General notes on the study: In an earlier analysis of some 550 of the donors, about 260 Gb of sequence data and roughly 100 million unique TCR beta sequences from roughly 190 million T cells were reported. A later genetic analysis used genome-wide SNP genotypes for about 60% of the roughly 700 donors, treating that subset as a discovery cohort. To study patterns of TCR occurrence, a later analysis re-analyzed previously published TCR beta repertoires from several hundred donors and added high-resolution HLA genotyping. Across under 500 genotyped donors of the cohort, an average of roughly 250,000 unique TCR beta nucleotide sequences per donor were sequenced, and around 19% of those sequences were non-productive. Typing coverage differed by locus: A, B, C, DRB1 and DQB1 were typed in roughly 620-630 donors, DQA1 in about 500, DPA1 in approximately 610, and DPB1 in 450 to 490. Donor age, sex, ethnicity and CMV serostatus were collected together with the repertoire data. The aim of the study was to test whether cataloging public T cell receptors could identify signatures of past pathogen exposure. The study combined high-throughput TCR immunosequencing, statistical association of individual TCRs with disease status, and machine learning to predict cytomegalovirus infection status. An earlier analysis of some 600 of the donors applied high-throughput TCR beta sequencing to assess whether each TCR beta V gene segment acted as functional or pseudogenic. A separate validation cohort of 90 to 150 different subjects was used in addition to the roughly 670-subject first cohort. Four or five DR-DQ haplotypes were handled as single units for association and clustering because linkage in the cohort was strong. Approximately 310 gigabases of sequencing data and tens of millions of unique TCR sequences were included in an early release covering about 600 HLA-typed donors. Using immunosequencing, the study profiled T cell repertoires from about 620 subjects and related those repertoires to cytomegalovirus serostatus. Every repertoire in the discovery cohort had been generated on one and the same sequencing platform. Both class I and class II loci were covered by HLA typing, at four-digit resolution. In the later analysis, no new phenotypic data were used to find candidate immune exposures; instead, reliance was placed on TCR beta sequences and their occurrence across donors. Of the 350 to 450 genotyped donors, roughly 80% fell in the genetic ancestry cluster associated with self-reported Caucasian donors. Overall results and qualifications from the work: In a later analysis, HLA-associated TCR beta chains showed more clonal expansion and lower generation probabilities than non-associated chains that were equally common. Some 16 rarely observed V segments, including chromosome 9 orphons, were excluded from the earlier analysis of just under 600 of the donors because counts were too low. In a later analysis, 15,000 to 20,000 TCR beta sequences were associated with specific HLA alleles at a false discovery rate of 0.05. When HLA alleles, especially DR and DQ, strongly co-occurred, TCR associations were difficult to assign to individual alleles. A further reported finding was that TCR beta sequences accurately predicted the HLA-A and HLA-B alleles for most subjects in the first cohort. A later analysis found that TCR association rates varied across HLA loci, with DRB1 alleles showing the most associated TCRs and HLA-C alleles the fewest. It was suggested by the authors that the approach could potentially be generalized to other disease states and immunological phenotypes. The sequencing pipeline was judged likely to have produced a cluster of highly shared sequence variants as a technical artifact. CMV serostatus was the only immune exposure information available for the cohort. This cohort had only TCR beta chains sequenced, and the lack of alpha or paired-chain data limited which features could be detected. Correlated functional status among segregating V segments might reflect linkage disequilibrium, but an unknown experimental factor could not be ruled out. The presence/absence analyses assumed that sequencing depth was roughly uniform across donors, and that assumption may not be true. A later genetic analysis reported fewer N-insertions in productive TCRs among donors in an Asian-associated ancestry cluster than the roughly 720-donor mean. Some IMGT-functional V segments, including TRBV6-2 and TRBV6-3, could not be distinguished by the 87-base-pair reads and were therefore excluded. An earlier analysis of around 600 of the donors showed that most TCR beta V segments appeared in productive rearrangements either about 87% or about 30% of the time, which broadly matched IMGT annotations. Because HLA typing was missing for some donors at each locus, association tests included only the typed subset. According to a later analysis, most CMV-associated TCR beta chains appeared to be HLA-restricted, and the HLA associations seemed to be driven largely by CMV exposure. While some public TCRs were present in many individuals, most TCR sequences turned up only very rarely across donors. In the study, roughly 160 TCR beta chains were listed as associated with cytomegalovirus. In vitro tests confirmed that a few of the cytomegalovirus-associated TCR beta chains recognize cytomegalovirus antigens. In a later analysis, several top co-occurrence clusters were reported to appear linked to parvovirus B19, influenza, CMV and Epstein-Barr virus. Cytomegalovirus status was reported to be diagnosed by the classifier with high specificity and sensitivity in both the original and validation cohorts. An association between a missense DCLRE1C variant and V-gene and J-gene trimming of TCR beta chains was found in a later genetic analysis and replicated in an independent cohort.

The cohort was made up of 666 healthy bone marrow donors. Cohort members were all nominally healthy when sampled, although unrecorded immune exposures were likely present. The donor tested CMV seronegative and was one of the 352 seronegative cohort members. A peripheral blood sample was collected from each donor, and TCR beta sequencing was performed on peripheral blood mononuclear cells. Genomic DNA extraction from the blood cell samples was performed with the Qiagen DNeasy Blood Extraction Kit. The CDR3 starts with the cysteine, ends with the phenylalanine, and has 12 residues. Only CDR3 DNA remains: 36 bases, in frame from the first base. CDR1 and CDR2 are read off the germline V gene as MNHEY and SVGAGI. This clone came up a few times. The target of this receptor is not known. Mismatch with germline at one junction end may stem from a read error. The library was built by means of the immunoSEQ multiplex PCR assay. For the multiplex PCR, a mixture combining 60 forward primers for TCR Vbeta segments and 13 reverse primers for TCR Jbeta segments was used. Amplification of the CDR3 region of rearranged TCR beta genes was performed with a multiplex PCR assay on genomic DNA. The amplified TCR beta libraries were sequenced on the Illumina HiSeq System as 87-base-pair reads. The paper's data handling went like this. Across the 670 or so repertoires, a later analysis counted tens of millions of unique TCR beta chains, 9.5 million to 12 million of which were shared by at least two donors. To remove PCR and sequencing errors, raw reads were error-corrected and collapsed into unique sequences using a nearest-neighbor algorithm that merged closely related sequences. CDR3 sequences were aligned to IMGT reference sequences to assign V, D and J gene segments. Each retained sequence needed at least a six-nucleotide match to both a V gene segment and a J gene segment. A rearrangement was called productive if the CDR3 had no stop codons and remained in frame with V and J, and every other rearrangement was called non-productive. CDR3 was defined by IMGT convention, running from the second conserved V-encoded cysteine to the conserved J-encoded phenylalanine. The earlier analysis of 500 to 750 of the donors excluded any sequence lacking an unambiguous match to a single V gene segment. In an earlier analysis of roughly 500 of the donors, V segments were called functional above 56.7% productive rearrangements and were called segregating when the between-donor standard deviation exceeded 5%. To diagnose cytomegalovirus status from the catalog of TCR beta chain sequences, a statistical classification framework was built. A later analysis assigned V and J genes by comparing TCR nucleotide sequences with IMGT/GENE-DB human TR gene sequences. Using the TCRdist pipeline, a later analysis assigned CDR3 sequences along with most-parsimonious VDJ recombination scenarios. In a later analysis, each TCR beta chain was defined by its CDR3 amino acid sequence together with its V-gene family, and reads without a unique V-gene family were excluded. As a way to deal with suspected cross-contamination and a sequencing artifact, a later analysis dropped roughly 620 nucleotide sequences that were highly shared and had low generation probability. In a later analysis, a clonal expansion index was calculated for each public chain from normalized within-repertoire ranks of inferred template counts. A later analysis computed generation probabilities with a VDJ recombination model fitted to out-of-frame rearrangements, and checked the results against IGoR. In a later analysis, hypergeometric tests were used to score TCR-TCR, TCR-HLA and TCR-CMV co-occurrence, with a repertoire-size bias correction applied to TCR pairs. In a later analysis, false discovery rates were estimated by permuting HLA or CMV assignments 20 times. In a later analysis, co-occurring TCRs were grouped using DBSCAN, and TCRdist sequence similarity was added for clustering within HLA-allele-positive subsets. For co-occurrence clustering, repertoires with fewer than 30,000 or more than 120,000 public chains were excluded, along with five repertoires with anomalous nucleotide sharing. TCRdb stores this immuneACCESS table with in-frame sequences only. Part of the clones is absent; in the studies checked, under half of the shortfall reflects unresolved V genes, and no reason is known for the rest. The V and J calls and clone size were taken over from that table, and D and trimming were inferred from the DNA. This sample is represented by some 150,000 clones; 70% to 80% of them were singletons. The biggest ten clones account for under 2.5% of the sample.

The V gene is TRBV6-5 and the J gene is TRBJ2-3, with a tentative D gene TRBD2 over 5 matching bases. The specimen sequenced was PBMCs. The receptor's source is a man in his forties in good health and CMV-seronegative. The DNA sequence is given as TGTGCCAGCAGTTACGGGAGCGGATACCTACAATTT. The encoded protein is CASSYGSGYLQF.